What follows describes a single T cell receptor (beta chain). Its specificity is not known. Cryopreserved PBMCs were the source of around 1.8 micrograms of genomic DNA, which went to TCR beta libraries. The entry originates in a study of cytotoxic CD8 clonotypes in ibrutinib-treated CLL. About the research overall: Per sample, productive templates averaged roughly 230,000 and productive rearrangements averaged around 100,000. Points from the study as a whole: Samples from sustained-remission and progressing patients were taken at different times. Contraction or stability on treatment was seen for public clonotypes, which were uncommon.

V gave up 2 bases and J gave up 6 bases, with 13 bases separating them. The CDR3 is 15 residues long. Germline loops: CDR1 SGHTA, CDR2 FQGNSA. Profiled with immunoSEQ multiplex PCR; TCRdb holds only in-frame clones, not every one. The sample gives roughly 200,000 clones, 60% to 80% of which show up once; approximately 6.3% is in the top ten. This specimen was PBMCs, taken after 12 months of ibrutinib treatment. This chain uses TRBV7-2 with TRBJ2-2; the D gene is possibly TRBD2 (7 bases). The receptor's source is a human donor with chronic lymphocytic leukemia. The CDR3 spells CASSLLGGAAGELFF. The CDR3 DNA reads as TGTGCCAGCAGCTTACTGGGGGGGGCGGCCGGGGAGCTGTTTTTT.